Shown below are 18 T cell receptor beta chains from a single sample sequenced in a study of blood T cell repertoires in COVID-19. The table came from immunoSEQ multiplex PCR; TCRdb's copy has only in-frame clones and leaves some out. The sample lists about 46,000 clones; 70% to 90% were seen once. The specimen was peripheral blood. Receptors were obtained from a man aged 60-69 years with acute or convalescent COVID-19.

This chain uses TRBV5-4 with TRBJ2-5; 12 bases agree with TRBD2. The CDR3 is made up of 15 amino acids. Per the germline V gene, CDR1 is SGHNT and CDR2 is YYREEE (reference sequence). The V gene end was trimmed by 7 bases and the J gene end by 5 bases; junction bases not matched to a gene: 9. CDR3 in amino acids: CASHTRTSGDETQYF. CDR3 nucleotide sequence: TGTGCCAGCCATACTCGGACTAGCGGGGATGAGACCCAGTACTTC.

The genes are TRBV11-2 and TRBJ1-2; possibly TRBD1 for D (5 bases). CDR3 length equals 16 residues. The V gene's germline CDR1 is SGHAT and CDR2 FQNNGV. V dropped 3 bases and J dropped 2 bases, with 16 bases sitting between them. In DNA, the CDR3 is TGTGCCAGCAGCTTCGTACGGCAGGGAGGGAACTATGGCTACACCTTC. The encoded protein is CASSFVRQGGNYGYTF.

A remark on this clone: This specimen includes other DNA sequences encoding the same CDR3. This sequence joins TRBV5-1 and TRBJ2-2; 7 bases are shared with TRBD1. The V gene end was trimmed by 1 base and the J gene end by 2 bases; junction bases not matched to a gene: 2. From germline, CDR1 is SGHRS and CDR2 YFSETQ. This CDR3 has 15 amino acids. For the CDR3, the DNA is TGCGCCAGCAGCTTGAGGACAGGAAACACCGGGGAGCTGTTTTTT. The encoded protein is CASSLRTGNTGELFF.

V gene TRBV2 combines with J gene TRBJ2-2; 7 nucleotides match TRBD1. Germline CDR1 SNHLY, CDR2 FYNNEI. The CDR3 sequence is 14 residues long. The V gene end was trimmed by 4 bases and the J gene end by 4 bases; junction bases not matched to a gene: 3. The DNA of the CDR3 is TGTGCCAGCAGTGCGTCAGGGGGCACCGGGGAGCTGTTTTTT. Translation gives CASSASGGTGELFF.

V gene TRBV3-1 (or the pseudogene TRBV3-2) combines with J gene TRBJ1-6; D might be TRBD1 (5 bases). The germline V gene encodes CDR1 LGHDT and CDR2 YNNKEL (reference sequence). The ends were cut back, 0 bases at V and 9 bases at J, with 6 bases in the middle. The CDR3 runs 13 residues. In DNA form, the CDR3 reads TGTGCCAGCAGCCAAGACAGGGTTTCACCCCTCCACTTT. Translating it yields CASSQDRVSPLHF.

This clone was seen a handful of times. V and J are TRBV14 and TRBJ2-5; D may be TRBD1 (6 bases). Germline values: CDR1 SGHDN, CDR2 FVKESK. V was trimmed by 6 bases and J by 5 bases, leaving 13 bases between them. CDR3 length: 13 residues. CDR3 protein: CASRERGSETQYF. DNA of the CDR3: TGTGCCAGCAGAGAGAGGGGGAGCGAGACCCAGTACTTC.

The CDR3 protein is CASSSDYRGETQYF. CDR3 sequence (DNA): TGCGCCAGCAGCTCGGACTATCGAGGAGAGACCCAGTACTTC. The genes are TRBV5-1 and TRBJ2-5; maybe TRBD2 (6 bases). The V gene lost 3 bases and the J gene lost 4 bases, with 13 bases spanning the gap. This CDR3 region has 14 residues. Germline V gives CDR1 SGHRS, CDR2 YFSETQ.

In DNA form, the CDR3 reads TGTGCCAGCAGTGAAGACCTTGCAGGCCCGAACACCGGGGAGCTGTTTTTT. This gives the protein CASSEDLAGPNTGELFF. V is TRBV2 and J is TRBJ2-2; D call uncertain. The germline V gene encodes CDR1 SNHLY and CDR2 FYNNEI. V was cut by 1 base and J by 0 bases, with 12 bases left in between. This CDR3 is built from 17 residues. The full variable domain, its missing parts supplied by reference TRBV2 and TRBJ2-2, is EPEVTQTPSHQVTQMGQEVILRCVPISNHLYFYWYRQILGQKVEFLVSFYNNEISEKSEIFDDQFSVERPDGSNFTLKIRSTKLEDSAMYFCASSEDLAGPNTGELFFGEGSRLTVL.

CDR3 amino acids: CASTPRAEAFF. CDR3 nucleotide sequence: TGTGCCAGCACCCCCAGGGCGGAAGCTTTCTTT. The chain carries TRBV12-3 or TRBV12-4 and TRBJ1-1; a possible D gene is TRBD1 (5 bases). The CDR3 extends over 11 amino acids. The ends were cut back, 7 bases at V and 8 bases at J, with 11 bases in the middle.

The V call is TRBV6-5, the J call TRBJ2-5, with a possible D match to TRBD1 (6 bases). This CDR3 region has 12 residues. V was trimmed by 6 bases and J by 10 bases, leaving 15 bases between them. From germline, CDR1 is MNHEY and CDR2 SVGAGI. The CDR3 is CASSPNRVIQYF. CDR3 coding DNA: TGTGCCAGCAGCCCCAACAGGGTAATCCAGTACTTC.

The chain is built from TRBV5-6 and TRBJ2-6; D uncertain. The V gene lost 4 bases and the J gene lost 2 bases, with 10 bases spanning the gap. The CDR3 loop spans 15 amino acids. Germline V CDR1 and CDR2: SGHDT, YYEEEE. The CDR3 sequence: CASSPGVTGANVLTF. CDR3 DNA sequence: TGTGCCAGCAGCCCCGGTGTCACTGGGGCCAACGTCCTGACTTTC. The variable domain in full, completed from reference TRBV5-6 and TRBJ2-6, reads DAGVTQSPTHLIKTRGQQVTLRCSPKSGHDTVSWYQQALGQGPQFIFQYYEEEERQRGNFPDRFSGHQFPNYSSELNVNALLLGDSALYLCASSPGVTGANVLTFGAGSRLTVL.

The chain recombines TRBV27 with TRBJ2-1; 14 bases line up with TRBD2. Germline lookup yields CDR1 MNHEY and CDR2 SMNVEV (reference sequence). Trimming cost V 7 bases and J 7 bases; bases outside gene matches: 6. CDR3 length equals 15 residues. The CDR3 nucleotides are TGTGCCAGCACCGATGGGACTAGCGGGAGTAATGAGCAGTTCTTC. It specifies CASTDGTSGSNEQFF.

This rearrangement joins TRBV6-5 to TRBJ1-2, with D maybe TRBD1 (6 bases). V lost 6 bases and J 6 bases, leaving 14 bases between the germline ends. Germline-derived CDR1 and CDR2 are MNHEY and SVGAGI. The CDR3 has 13 residues. The CDR3 coding sequence is TGTGCCAGCAGCTTAACTAACAGGGATGGCTACACCTTC. Amino acid sequence: CASSLTNRDGYTF.

This sequence joins TRBV6-6 and TRBJ1-1, with D tentatively TRBD1 (6 bases). The CDR3 length is 14 residues. Between the trimmed V and J ends, which lost 5 bases and 3 bases, there was a span of 13 bases. Germline V lookup: CDR1 MNHNY, CDR2 SVGAGI (reference sequence). The CDR3 loop reads CASSVTRGHTEAFF. The CDR3 DNA reads as TGTGCCAGCAGTGTCACCAGGGGCCACACTGAAGCTTTCTTT.

This sequence joins TRBV21-1 and TRBJ2-5; TRBD1 was called by the table and not checked on the DNA. TRBV21-1 is a pseudogene. The CDR3 extends over 17 amino acids. Written as DNA, the CDR3 is TGTGCCAGCAGCAAAGGGATTGTAAGGGGGCTAGAAGAGACCCAGTACTTC. Encoded protein: CASSKGIVRGLEETQYF.

The chain employs TRBV19 and TRBJ1-6, with D possibly being TRBD1 (5 bases). The CDR3 sequence is 15 residues long. From germline, CDR1 is LNHDA and CDR2 SQIVND (reference sequence). The V gene lost 4 bases and the J gene lost 6 bases, with 13 bases spanning the gap. The CDR3 bases are TGTGCCAGTAGTACAGGGTTGTTGTTTAATTCACCCCTCCACTTT. It is translated as CASSTGLLFNSPLHF.

The chain has TRBV5-1 and TRBJ2-1, with D possibly being TRBD2 (6 bases). CDR1 is SGHRS, CDR2 YFSETQ, per germline. V was trimmed by 0 bases and J by 8 bases, leaving 15 bases between them. The CDR3 sequence is 15 residues long. CDR3 sequence: CASSLVELARDEQFF. The CDR3, as DNA: TGCGCCAGCAGCTTGGTGGAACTAGCCCGAGATGAGCAGTTCTTC.

The chain couples TRBV28 to TRBJ2-3; 7 bases are shared with TRBD2. This CDR3 has 15 residues. The V gene's germline CDR1 is MDHEN and CDR2 SYDVKM. Trimming removed 4 bases from V and 2 bases from J; junction bases left unmatched: 6. The CDR3 is CASSYPSGPTDTQYF. DNA for the CDR3: TGTGCCAGCAGTTATCCTAGCGGCCCCACAGATACGCAGTATTTT.